Each of the 19 T cell receptor beta chains below was sequenced from the same sample in a study of blood T cell repertoires in COVID-19. Method: immunoSEQ multiplex PCR; TCRdb's copy keeps in-frame clones and lacks some. The sample holds approximately 350,000 clones, 86% seen once. The sequenced sample was peripheral blood. The receptors here all came from a woman aged 60-75 years with COVID-19, enrolled during active disease.

The rearrangement links TRBV4-1 to TRBJ2-5; weak D call: TRBD2 (5 bases). With 8 bases removed from V and 4 bases from J, the gap between germline ends came to 20 bases. The CDR3 is 15 residues long. From germline, CDR1 is MGHRA and CDR2 YSYEKL. The CDR3 nucleotides are TGCGCCAGCCAAATAACGGACTCTTCTGCAGAGACCCAGTACTTC. Translated: CASQITDSSAETQYF.

This rearrangement joins TRBV5-1 to TRBJ2-1, with a possible D match to TRBD2 (6 bases). CDR1 is SGHRS, CDR2 YFSETQ, per germline. The V gene lost 0 bases and the J gene lost 0 bases, with 10 bases spanning the gap. There are 16 residues in the CDR3. The CDR3 loop reads CASSLDGGRSYNEQFF. CDR3 nucleotide sequence: TGCGCCAGCAGCTTGGACGGGGGACGCTCCTACAATGAGCAGTTCTTC.

This clone has a handful of counts. V usage is TRBV4-1 and J usage is TRBJ2-1; TRBD2 is a possible D gene (6 bases). V lost 1 base, J lost 7 bases, and 11 bases lay in between. The germline CDR1 and CDR2 sequences are MGHRA and YSYEKL. This CDR3 is 14 amino acids long. CDR3 in DNA: TGCGCCAGCAGCCAAGTAGGGGAGGTAAATGAGCAGTTCTTC. Translation: CASSQVGEVNEQFF.

The chain has TRBV4-1 and TRBJ2-7; 8 bases align to TRBD2. V dropped 0 bases and J dropped 5; count of bases not matched to a gene: 9. Germline V CDR1 and CDR2: MGHRA, YSYEKL. This CDR3 region has 16 residues. CDR3 protein: CASSQEDSGAVHEQYF. In DNA form, the CDR3 reads TGCGCCAGCAGCCAAGAGGATAGCGGGGCCGTCCACGAGCAGTACTTC.

The chain employs TRBV4-3 and TRBJ2-2; 7 bases fit TRBD2. Trimming removed 0 bases from V and 2 bases from J; junction bases left unmatched: 6. Germline CDR1 and CDR2: LGHNA and YSLEER. CDR3 length: 17 residues. DNA of the CDR3: TGCGCCAGCAGCCAAGATCCCGGGACTACCAACACCGGGGAGCTGTTTTTT. Residues: CASSQDPGTTNTGELFF.

The chain carries TRBV27 and TRBJ2-1, with 7 bases lining up with TRBD1. The CDR3 covers 16 residues. CDR1 and CDR2 (germline): MNHEY, SMNVEV (reference sequence). Trimming at V came to 4 bases and at J to 3 bases, leaving 9 bases not matched to a gene. CDR3 sequence (DNA): TGTGCCAGCAGTTGGACTCGGGACAGAAGCTACAATGAGCAGTTCTTC. Translated, it gives CASSWTRDRSYNEQFF.

The chain recombines TRBV7-2 with TRBJ1-5; TRBD1 agrees at 7 bases. The J segment lost 3 bases and the V segment lost 8 bases, leaving 4 bases of the junction unmatched. Germline V gene sequence: CDR1 SGHTA, CDR2 FQGNSA. The CDR3 extends over 13 amino acids. The CDR3 DNA follows: TGTGCCAGCGGCACAGGGGTCAATCAGCCCCAGCATTTT. Its protein is CASGTGVNQPQHF.

The chain combines TRBV6-2 or TRBV6-3 with TRBJ1-5, with 9 bases lining up with TRBD1. The CDR3 consists of 15 residues. V dropped 1 base and J dropped 6; count of bases not matched to a gene: 4. Germline values: CDR1 MNHEY, CDR2 SVGEGT. CDR3 region: CASSYWDRVIQPQHF. CDR3 sequence (DNA): TGTGCCAGCAGTTACTGGGACAGGGTAATTCAGCCCCAGCATTTT.

This rearrangement joins TRBV5-6 to TRBJ2-3, with TRBD1 identical over 11 bases. This CDR3 has 17 amino acids. The germline V gene has CDR1 SGHDT and CDR2 YYEEEE. Trimming at V came to 0 bases and at J to 0 bases, leaving 3 bases not matched to a gene. This CDR3 reads CASSLEGQGVSTDTQYF. CDR3 bases: TGTGCCAGCAGCTTGGAGGGACAGGGGGTAAGCACAGATACGCAGTATTTT. The full variable domain, in which reference TRBV5-6 and TRBJ2-3 provide the parts outside the CDR3, is DAGVTQSPTHLIKTRGQQVTLRCSPKSGHDTVSWYQQALGQGPQFIFQYYEEEERQRGNFPDRFSGHQFPNYSSELNVNALLLGDSALYLCASSLEGQGVSTDTQYFGPGTRLTVL.

This clone is large by share. The chain carries TRBV11-3 and TRBJ2-5; no firm D call. CDR3 length: 11 amino acids. V lost 4 bases to trimming and J lost 6 bases, with 6 bases between them. Germline loops: CDR1 SGHNT, CDR2 YENEEA. The CDR3 reads CASSSGQTQYF. The CDR3, as DNA: TGTGCCAGCAGCTCCGGTCAGACCCAGTACTTC.

The chain joins TRBV5-5 to TRBJ2-7; D possibly corresponds to TRBD1 (6 bases). Germline V gene sequence: CDR1 SGHKS, CDR2 YYEKEE (reference sequence). The CDR3 contains 13 residues. V was cut by 0 bases and J by 2 bases, with 6 bases left in between. This CDR3 reads CASSLDRAYEQYF. In DNA form, the CDR3 reads TGTGCCAGCAGCTTGGACAGGGCCTACGAGCAGTACTTC. The full variable domain, in which reference TRBV5-5 and TRBJ2-7 provide the parts outside the CDR3, is DAGVTQSPTHLIKTRGQQVTLRCSPISGHKSVSWYQQVLGQGPQFIFQYYEKEERGRGNFPDRFSARQFPNYSSELNVNALLLGDSALYLCASSLDRAYEQYFGPGTRLTVT.

V is TRBV27 and J is TRBJ2-6, with 10 bases aligning to TRBD1. V shed 5 bases and J 1 base; nucleotides not matched to a gene: 11. Germline CDR1 and CDR2: MNHEY and SMNVEV (reference sequence). There are 19 residues in the CDR3. CDR3 coding DNA: TGTGCCAGCAGTCTTAACGACAGGGGGCGCGCATCTGGGGCCAACGTCCTGACTTTC. Encoded protein: CASSLNDRGRASGANVLTF. Full variable domain (missing parts from reference TRBV27 and TRBJ2-6): EAQVTQNPRYLITVTGKKLTVTCSQNMNHEYMSWYRQDPGLGLRQIYYSMNVEVTDKGDVPEGYKVSRKEKRNFPLILESPSPNQTSLYFCASSLNDRGRASGANVLTFGAGSRLTVL.

The chain links TRBV25-1 to TRBJ1-1; D gene ambiguous. The CDR3 covers 15 residues. CDR1 is MGHDK and CDR2 is SYGVNS in the germline V gene. Trimming cost V 0 bases and J 3 bases, with 11 bases left between them. The CDR3 DNA reads as TGTGCCAGCAGTGAATATAAGGGAGCGGACACTGAAGCTTTCTTT. As protein: CASSEYKGADTEAFF.

As to this clone: Other DNA sequences within the sample encode an identical CDR3. The CDR3 loop is CASSLKLDTEAFF. The CDR3 nucleotides are TGCGCCAGCAGCTTAAAGCTGGACACTGAAGCTTTCTTT. The V gene is TRBV5-1, the J gene TRBJ1-1, with D unclear. CDR1 is SGHRS, CDR2 YFSETQ, per germline. Trimming took 2 bases from V and 3 from J, leaving 8 bases between them. The CDR3 spans 13 residues.

The chain uses TRBV2 and TRBJ2-6; 8 bases line up with TRBD2. The germline gives CDR1 SNHLY, CDR2 FYNNEI. This CDR3 has 16 amino acids. Trimming took 7 bases from V and 4 from J; bases not matched to a gene: 9. The CDR3 DNA sequence: TGTGCCAGCACCTCAGGAGGCGGGAGGGGGGCCAACGTCCTGACTTTC. Its translation is CASTSGGGRGANVLTF.

The genes are TRBV5-1 and TRBJ1-3; no firm D call. V was clipped by 4 bases and J by 4 bases, with 15 bases between them. Germline assignment: CDR1 SGHRS and CDR2 YFSETQ. CDR3 size: 15 residues. The CDR3 spells CASSPIGSEGNTIYF. The CDR3 bases are TGCGCCAGCAGCCCGATCGGGAGCGAAGGAAACACCATATATTTT.

This chain joins TRBV5-5 and TRBJ2-1, with 12 bases lining up with TRBD2. Germline CDR1 reads SGHKS; CDR2 reads YYEKEE (reference sequence). CDR3 length: 17 amino acids. The junction had 8 bases not matched to a gene; V was cut back by 4 bases and J by 3 bases. The CDR3 reads CASSGNLAGGHYNEQFF. The CDR3 DNA reads as TGTGCCAGCAGCGGCAATCTAGCGGGGGGGCACTACAATGAGCAGTTCTTC.

This chain connects TRBV24-1 to TRBJ2-3; D unresolved. Germline values: CDR1 KGHDR, CDR2 SFDVKD. The CDR3 runs 14 residues. Trimming removed 5 bases at V and 5 bases at J, with 13 bases between. In DNA, the CDR3 is TGTGCCACCAGTGGATCCGGGTTGGGAGATACGCAGTATTTT. This sequence encodes CATSGSGLGDTQYF.

The chain is built from TRBV6-6 and TRBJ1-1; possible D gene TRBD1, 6 bases. There are 14 residues in the CDR3. V shed 0 bases and J shed 8 bases, with 13 bases lying between them. Germline CDR1 MNHNY, CDR2 SVGAGI (reference sequence). CDR3 sequence: CASSYSRTVQEAFF. As DNA, the CDR3 is TGTGCCAGCAGTTACTCTAGGACAGTTCAAGAAGCTTTCTTT.